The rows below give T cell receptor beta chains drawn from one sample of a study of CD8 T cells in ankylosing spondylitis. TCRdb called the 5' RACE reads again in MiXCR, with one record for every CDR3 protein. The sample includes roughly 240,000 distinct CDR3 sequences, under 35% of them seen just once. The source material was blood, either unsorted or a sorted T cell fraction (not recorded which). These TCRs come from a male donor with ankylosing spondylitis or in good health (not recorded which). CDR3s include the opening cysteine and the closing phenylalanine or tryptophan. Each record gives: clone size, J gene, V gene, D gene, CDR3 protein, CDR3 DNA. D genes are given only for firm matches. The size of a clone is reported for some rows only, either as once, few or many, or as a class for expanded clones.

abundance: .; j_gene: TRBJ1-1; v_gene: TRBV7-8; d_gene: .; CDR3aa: CASSPEGDTEAFF; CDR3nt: TGTGCCAGCAGCCCAGAGGGGGACACTGAAGCTTTCTTT
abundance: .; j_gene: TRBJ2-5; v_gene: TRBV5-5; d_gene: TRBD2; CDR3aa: CASSFPTSGIQETQYF; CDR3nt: TGTGCCAGCAGCTTTCCCACTAGCGGGATCCAAGAGACCCAGTACTTC
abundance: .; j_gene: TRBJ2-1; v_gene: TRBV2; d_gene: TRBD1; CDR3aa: CASSGTGQGNEQFF; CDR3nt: TGTGCCAGCAGCGGGACAGGGCAAGGGAATGAGCAGTTCTTC
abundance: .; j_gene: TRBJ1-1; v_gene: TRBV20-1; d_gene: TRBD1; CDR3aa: CSARAQGMNTEAFF; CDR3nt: TGCAGTGCTAGAGCACAGGGGATGAACACTGAAGCTTTCTTT
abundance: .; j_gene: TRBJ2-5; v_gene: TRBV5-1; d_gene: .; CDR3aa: CASSLGVRVEQETQYF; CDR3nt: TGCGCCAGCAGCTTGGGGGTTCGGGTGGAGCAAGAGACCCAGTACTTC
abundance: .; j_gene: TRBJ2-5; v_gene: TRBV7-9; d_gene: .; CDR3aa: CASSLVSSQETQYF; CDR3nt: TGTGCCAGCAGCTTAGTGTCCAGCCAAGAGACCCAGTACTTC
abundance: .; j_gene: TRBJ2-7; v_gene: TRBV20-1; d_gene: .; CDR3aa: CSATSAEQYF; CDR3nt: TGCAGTGCGACTTCTGCCGAGCAGTACTTC
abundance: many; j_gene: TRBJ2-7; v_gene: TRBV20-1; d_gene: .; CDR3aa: CSASGDIDYEQYF; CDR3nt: TGCAGTGCTAGTGGGGACATCGACTACGAGCAGTACTTC
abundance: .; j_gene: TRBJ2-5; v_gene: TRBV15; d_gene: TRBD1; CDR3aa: CATSSDYGQGEPLGYF; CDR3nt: TGTGCCACCAGCAGCGACTACGGACAGGGGGAGCCTTTGGGGTACTTC
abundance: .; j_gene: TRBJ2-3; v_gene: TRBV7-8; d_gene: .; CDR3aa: CASSPSPPYTQYF; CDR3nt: TGTGCCAGCAGCCCTTCTCCCCCCTATACGCAGTATTTT
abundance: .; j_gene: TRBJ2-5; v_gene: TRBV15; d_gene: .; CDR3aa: CATSGGVETQYF; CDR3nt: TGTGCCACCAGCGGAGGCGTGGAGACCCAGTACTTC
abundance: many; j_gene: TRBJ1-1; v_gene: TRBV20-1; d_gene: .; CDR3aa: CSARRDYTEAFF; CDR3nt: TGCAGTGCTAGAAGAGATTACACTGAAGCTTTCTTT
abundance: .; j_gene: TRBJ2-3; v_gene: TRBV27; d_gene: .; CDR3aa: CASSSPGGDVTDTQYF; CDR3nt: TGTGCCAGCAGTTCGCCGGGGGGCGATGTGACAGATACGCAGTATTTT
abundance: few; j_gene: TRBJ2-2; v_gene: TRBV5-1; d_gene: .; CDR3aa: CASSLGQVNTGELFF; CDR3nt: TGCGCCAGCAGCTTGGGACAGGTGAACACCGGGGAGCTGTTTTTT
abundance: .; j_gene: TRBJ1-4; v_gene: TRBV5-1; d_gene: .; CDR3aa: CASSPSGYSYEKLFF; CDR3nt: TGCGCCAGCAGCCCGAGCGGCTATTCTTATGAAAAACTGTTTTTT
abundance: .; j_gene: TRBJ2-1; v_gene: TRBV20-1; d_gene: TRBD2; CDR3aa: CSARVDGGGFSYNEQFF; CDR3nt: TGCAGTGCTAGGGTTGACGGCGGGGGGTTCTCCTACAATGAGCAGTTCTTC
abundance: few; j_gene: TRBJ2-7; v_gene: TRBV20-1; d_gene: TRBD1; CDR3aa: CSASPRDRGVYEQYF; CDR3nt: TGCAGTGCTAGTCCCCGGGACAGGGGAGTCTACGAGCAGTACTTC
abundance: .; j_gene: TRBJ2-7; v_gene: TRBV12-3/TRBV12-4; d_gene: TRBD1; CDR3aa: CASSLGDRGKYEQYF; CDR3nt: TGTGCCAGCAGTTTAGGAGACAGGGGGAAGTACGAGCAGTACTTC
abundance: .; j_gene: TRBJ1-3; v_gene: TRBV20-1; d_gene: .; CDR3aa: CSASVVDTIYF; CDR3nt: TGCAGTGCTAGTGTCGTCGACACCATATATTTT
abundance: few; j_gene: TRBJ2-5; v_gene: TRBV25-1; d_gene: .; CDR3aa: CASSAPGPQETQYF; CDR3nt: TGTGCCAGCAGTGCCCCGGGACCCCAAGAGACCCAGTACTTC
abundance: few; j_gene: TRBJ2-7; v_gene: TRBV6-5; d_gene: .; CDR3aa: CASSYSQVPGEQYF; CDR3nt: TGTGCCAGCAGTTACTCCCAGGTACCTGGGGAGCAGTACTTC
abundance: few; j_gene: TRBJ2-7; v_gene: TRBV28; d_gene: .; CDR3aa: CASSLWDYEQYF; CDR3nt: TGTGCCAGCAGTTTATGGGATTACGAGCAGTACTTC
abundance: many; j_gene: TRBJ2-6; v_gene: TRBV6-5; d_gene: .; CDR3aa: CASSYSTSGANVLTF; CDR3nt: TGTGCCAGCAGTTACAGTACCTCTGGGGCCAACGTCCTGACTTTC
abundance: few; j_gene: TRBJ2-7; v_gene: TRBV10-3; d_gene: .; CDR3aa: CAIAEAYEQYF; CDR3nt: TGTGCCATCGCAGAGGCCTACGAGCAGTACTTC
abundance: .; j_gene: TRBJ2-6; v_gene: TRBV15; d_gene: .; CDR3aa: CATSRRSSGANVLTF; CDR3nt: TGTGCCACCAGCAGAAGAAGCTCTGGGGCCAACGTCCTGACTTTC
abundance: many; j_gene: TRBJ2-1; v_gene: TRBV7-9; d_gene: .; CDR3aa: CASSLVTRRQGDEQFF; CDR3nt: TGTGCCAGCAGCTTAGTAACCCGGCGCCAAGGGGATGAGCAGTTCTTC
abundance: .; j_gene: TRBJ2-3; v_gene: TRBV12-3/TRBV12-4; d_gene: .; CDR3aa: CASSAGISTDTQYF; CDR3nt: TGTGCCAGCAGCGCAGGGATCTCCACAGATACGCAGTATTTT
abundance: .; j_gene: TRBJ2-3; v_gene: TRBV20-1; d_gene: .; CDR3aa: CSARYWTYDSTDTQYF; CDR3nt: TGCAGTGCTAGATACTGGACTTACGATAGCACAGATACGCAGTATTTT
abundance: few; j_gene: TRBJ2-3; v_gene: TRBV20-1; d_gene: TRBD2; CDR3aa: CSATRRGGGTDTQYF; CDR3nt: TGCAGTGCTACGCGGCGGGGGGGCGGCACAGATACGCAGTATTTT
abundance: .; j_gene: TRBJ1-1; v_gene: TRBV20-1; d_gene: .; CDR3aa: CSANTEPNTEAFF; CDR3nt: TGCAGTGCTAATACGGAGCCGAACACTGAAGCTTTCTTT
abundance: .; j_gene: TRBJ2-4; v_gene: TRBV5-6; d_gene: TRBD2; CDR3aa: CASSLFRGENIQYF; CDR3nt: TGTGCCAGCAGCTTGTTTCGGGGGGAAAACATTCAGTACTTC
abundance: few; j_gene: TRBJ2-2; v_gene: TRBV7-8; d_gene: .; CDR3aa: CASSYQGTGELFF; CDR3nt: TGTGCCAGCAGCTACCAGGGAACCGGGGAGCTGTTTTTT
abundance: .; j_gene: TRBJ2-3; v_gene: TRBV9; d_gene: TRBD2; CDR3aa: CASGPPGTYLAADTQYF; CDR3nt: TGTGCCAGCGGACCACCTGGGACTTATCTAGCGGCAGATACGCAGTATTTT
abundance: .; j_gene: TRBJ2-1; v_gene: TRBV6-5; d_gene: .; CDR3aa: CASSYGGAEYNEQFF; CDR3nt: TGTGCCAGCAGTTACGGAGGGGCCGAATACAATGAGCAGTTCTTC
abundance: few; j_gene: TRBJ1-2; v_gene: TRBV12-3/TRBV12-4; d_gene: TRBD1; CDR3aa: CASSLGMGGTDDPYTF; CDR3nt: TGTGCCAGCAGTTTGGGTATGGGCGGGACAGACGATCCCTACACCTTC
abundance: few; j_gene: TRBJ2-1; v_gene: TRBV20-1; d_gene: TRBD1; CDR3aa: CSARQGTPNNEQFF; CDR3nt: TGCAGTGCTCGACAGGGTACCCCTAACAATGAGCAGTTCTTC
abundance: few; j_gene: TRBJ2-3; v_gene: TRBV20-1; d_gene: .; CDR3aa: CSARIGTHTDTQYF; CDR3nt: TGCAGTGCGCGAATTGGGACACACACAGATACGCAGTATTTT
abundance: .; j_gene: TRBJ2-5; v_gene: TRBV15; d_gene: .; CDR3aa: CATSRADVQETQYF; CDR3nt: TGTGCCACCAGCCGGGCGGACGTTCAAGAGACCCAGTACTTC
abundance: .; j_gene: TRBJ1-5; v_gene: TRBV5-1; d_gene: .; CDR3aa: CASSSGGGNQPQHF; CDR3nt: TGCGCCAGCAGCTCGGGGGGGGGTAATCAGCCCCAGCATTTT